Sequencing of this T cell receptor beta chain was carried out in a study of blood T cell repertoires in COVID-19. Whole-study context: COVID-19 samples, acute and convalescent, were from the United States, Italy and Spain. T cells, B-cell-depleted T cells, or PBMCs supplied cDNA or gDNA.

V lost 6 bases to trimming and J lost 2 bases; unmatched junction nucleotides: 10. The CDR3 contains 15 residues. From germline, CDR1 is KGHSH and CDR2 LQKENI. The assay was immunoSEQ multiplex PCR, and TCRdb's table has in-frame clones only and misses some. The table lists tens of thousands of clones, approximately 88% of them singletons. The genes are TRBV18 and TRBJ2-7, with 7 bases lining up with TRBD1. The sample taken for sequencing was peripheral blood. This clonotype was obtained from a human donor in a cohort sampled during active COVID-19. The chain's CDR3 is CASSPDPQGTYEQYF. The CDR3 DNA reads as TGTGCCAGCTCGCCTGACCCACAGGGGACCTACGAGCAGTACTTC. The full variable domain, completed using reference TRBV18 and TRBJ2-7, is NAGVMQNPRHLVRRRGQEARLRCSPMKGHSHVYWYRQLPEEGLKFMVYLQKENIIDESGMPKERFSAEFPKEGPSILRIQQVVRGDSAAYFCASSPDPQGTYEQYFGPGTRLTVT.